This T cell receptor beta chain originates from a study of glioma-infiltrating T cells after dendritic cell vaccination. Broader study findings: The cohort had few patients with full blood and tumor sets.

Here immunoSEQ multiplex PCR was the method, and the copy in TCRdb shows in-frame clones only, minus some. Among over 80,000 clones, approximately 90% were seen once, and the ten largest hold approximately 3.4%. As for this clone: Its antigen is still unknown.

The CDR3 is made up of 14 amino acids. Trimming took 3 bases from V and 3 from J; bases not matched to a gene: 2. Germline V gene sequence: CDR1 GTSNPN, CDR2 SVGIG (reference sequence). The specimen comprised blood, sampled before dendritic cell vaccination. This TCR came from a human donor with glioblastoma. The rearrangement uses TRBV30 and TRBJ2-7; the match to TRBD2 covers 13 bases. The DNA of the CDR3 is TGTGCCTGGAGCCGACTAGCGGGAGGCTACGAGCAGTACTTC. Translated: CAWSRLAGGYEQYF.